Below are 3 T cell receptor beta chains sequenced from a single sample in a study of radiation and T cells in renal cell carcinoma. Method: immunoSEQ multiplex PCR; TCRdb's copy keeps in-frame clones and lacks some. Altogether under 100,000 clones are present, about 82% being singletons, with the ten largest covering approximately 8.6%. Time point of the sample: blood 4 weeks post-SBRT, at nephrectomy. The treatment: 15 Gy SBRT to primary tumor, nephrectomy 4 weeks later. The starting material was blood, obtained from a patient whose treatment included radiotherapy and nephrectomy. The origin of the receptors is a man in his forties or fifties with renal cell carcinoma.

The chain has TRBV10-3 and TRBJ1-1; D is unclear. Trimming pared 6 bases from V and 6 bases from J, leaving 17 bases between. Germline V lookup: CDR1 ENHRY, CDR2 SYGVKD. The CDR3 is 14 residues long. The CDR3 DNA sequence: TGTGCCATCAGCCCCGACGGTGCGGGCTCTGAAGCTTTCTTT. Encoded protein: CAISPDGAGSEAFF.

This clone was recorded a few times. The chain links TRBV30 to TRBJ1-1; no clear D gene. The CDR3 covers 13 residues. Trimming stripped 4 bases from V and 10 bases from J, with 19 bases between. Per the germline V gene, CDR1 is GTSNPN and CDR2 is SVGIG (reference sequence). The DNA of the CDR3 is TGTGCCTGGATTCCGTTCGGAGGGAGCGGAGCTTTCTTT. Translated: CAWIPFGGSGAFF.

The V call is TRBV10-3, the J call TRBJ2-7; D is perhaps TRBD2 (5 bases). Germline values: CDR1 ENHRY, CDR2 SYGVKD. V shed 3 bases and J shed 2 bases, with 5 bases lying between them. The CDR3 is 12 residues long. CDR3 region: CAISELAYEQYF. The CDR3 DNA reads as TGTGCCATCAGTGAACTAGCCTACGAGCAGTACTTC.